This TCR beta chain was sequenced in a study of cytomegalovirus exposure and HLA in healthy donors. Study in general: In an earlier analysis, some 110 million unique TCR beta sequences were found from some 200 million T cells. General study findings and limits: Relative to the roughly 690-donor mean, N-insertions were reportedly fewer in an Asian-associated ancestry cluster in a later analysis. A missense DCLRE1C variant was associated with V- and J-gene trimming of TCR beta chains in a later analysis, and an independent cohort replicated the association.

The primer mix had 60 Vbeta and 13 Jbeta primers. Using immunoSEQ multiplex PCR, the repertoire was profiled, and TCRdb retains in-frame clones only, with some absent. The specimen's table records over 120,000 clones. Unmatched junction bases numbered 10, after V lost 3 bases and J lost 4 bases. The germline V gene has CDR1 MGHDK and CDR2 SYGVNS. The CDR3 is 18 amino acids. Comments on this clone: Antigen specificity is unknown.

The genes are TRBV25-1 and TRBJ2-6, with 9 bases identical to TRBD1. The source of this sequence is a male donor in good health and CMV-seronegative. The sequenced sample consisted of PBMCs. DNA for the CDR3: TGTGCCAGCAGTGATCTTCGGACAGGGGAGTTGGGGGCCAACGTCCTGACTTTC. It codes for CASSDLRTGELGANVLTF.